One and the same sample provided the 19 T cell receptor beta chains below, sequenced in a study of blood T cell repertoires in COVID-19. Sequenced by immunoSEQ multiplex PCR; TCRdb stores in-frame clones only, minus some. The repertoire holds about 300,000 clones, 85% seen once, with under 3% in the top ten. Material for sequencing was PBMCs or T cells enriched from blood (not recorded which). The receptors stem from a woman between 50 and 59 years old who had recovered from COVID-19.

This clone was observed a handful of times. The chain uses TRBV4-2 and TRBJ1-2; no clear D. V was clipped by 1 base and J by 4 bases, with 4 bases between them. There are 12 residues in the CDR3. Germline lookup yields CDR1 LGHNA and CDR2 YNFKEQ. CDR3 in DNA: TGTGCCAGCAGCCAAGGGCTCTATGGCTACACCTTC. Translated: CASSQGLYGYTF.

The chain employs TRBV4-1 and TRBJ1-1, with TRBD1 matching over 7 bases. The ends lost 4 bases at V and 1 base at J; junction bases unmatched: 3. CDR3 length equals 14 residues. Germline V gene lookup returns CDR1 MGHRA and CDR2 YSYEKL. CDR3 protein: CASSPDRANTEAFF. The CDR3 nucleotides are TGCGCCAGCAGCCCAGACAGGGCGAACACTGAAGCTTTCTTT.

The genes are TRBV27 and TRBJ2-7, with TRBD2 matching 7 bases. The germline V gene has CDR1 MNHEY and CDR2 SMNVEV (reference sequence). Trimming at V came to 7 bases and at J to 2 bases, leaving 5 bases not matched to a gene. This CDR3 is 13 amino acids long. The CDR3 nucleotides are TGTGCCAGCAACAGACGGGGGGCCTACGAGCAGTACTTC. It encodes CASNRRGAYEQYF.

This clone was detected once. The chain employs TRBV19 and TRBJ1-4; tentative D call: TRBD1 (5 bases). V was clipped by 6 bases and J by 3 bases, with 11 bases between them. Germline V gene lookup returns CDR1 LNHDA and CDR2 SQIVND (reference sequence). This CDR3 is built from 14 residues. The CDR3 reads CASSPGYANEKLFF. The DNA for the CDR3 is TGTGCCAGTAGCCCAGGGTACGCTAATGAAAAACTGTTTTTT. Looking up the rest from reference TRBV19 and TRBJ1-4 gives the full variable domain: DGGITQSPKYLFRKEGQNVTLSCEQNLNHDAMYWYRQDPGQGLRLIYYSQIVNDFQKGDIAEGYSVSREKKESFPLTVTSAQKNPTAFYLCASSPGYANEKLFFGSGTQLSVL.

This clone came up once. V and J are TRBV5-1 and TRBJ1-1, with D perhaps matching TRBD1 (6 bases). V lost 0 bases, J lost 10 bases, and 10 bases lay in between. The CDR3 is made up of 12 amino acids. Germline loops: CDR1 SGHRS, CDR2 YFSETQ. The CDR3 nucleotides read TGCGCCAGCAGCTTGGAGGGGGTGAGAGCTTTCTTT. This encodes CASSLEGVRAFF.

The CDR3 DNA is TGTGCCAGCAGCTTAGATAGAGTCGACACCGGGGAGCTGTTTTTT. This sequence encodes CASSLDRVDTGELFF. The rearrangement links TRBV11-2 to TRBJ2-2; D is undetermined. CDR3 length equals 15 residues. Between the trimmed V and J ends, which lost 0 bases and 3 bases, there was a span of 8 bases. Looked up from germline, CDR1 is SGHAT and CDR2 is FQNNGV.

The gene calls are TRBV27 and TRBJ2-5; TRBD1 matches at 9 bases. CDR3 length: 18 amino acids. V trimming: 3 bases; J trimming: 2 bases; junction bases outside the gene matches: 13. Germline CDR1 and CDR2: MNHEY and SMNVEV (reference sequence). The DNA for the CDR3 is TGTGCCAGCAGTTTGGGACAGGGCTCGACACCCACTCAAGAGACCCAGTACTTC. Translation gives CASSLGQGSTPTQETQYF.

The V call is TRBV19, the J call TRBJ2-3, with 8 bases that match TRBD1. The CDR3 has 12 amino acids. Germline CDR1 LNHDA, CDR2 SQIVND (reference sequence). V dropped 10 bases and J dropped 5; count of bases not matched to a gene: 5. This CDR3 is CATGQGRDTQYF. The CDR3 DNA sequence: TGTGCCACCGGACAGGGACGAGATACGCAGTATTTT. Full variable domain (missing parts from reference TRBV19 and TRBJ2-3): DGGITQSPKYLFRKEGQNVTLSCEQNLNHDAMYWYRQDPGQGLRLIYYSQIVNDFQKGDIAEGYSVSREKKESFPLTVTSAQKNPTAFYLCATGQGRDTQYFGPGTRLTVL.

The chain carries TRBV28 and TRBJ2-2; 12 nucleotides line up with TRBD2. V lost 4 bases, J lost 6 bases, and 6 bases stayed unmatched. From germline, CDR1 is MDHEN and CDR2 SYDVKM. The CDR3 spans 16 residues. This chain's CDR3 is CASSSTSGSFSGELFF. The DNA of the CDR3 is TGTGCCAGCAGTTCGACTAGCGGGAGTTTCTCCGGGGAGCTGTTTTTT. Complete variable domain (other parts from reference TRBV28 and TRBJ2-2): DVKVTQSSRYLVKRTGEKVFLECVQDMDHENMFWYRQDPGLGLRLIYFSYDVKMKEKGDIPEGYSVSREKKERFSLILESASTNQTSMYLCASSSTSGSFSGELFFGEGSRLTVL.

The chain has TRBV6-5 and TRBJ1-2, with 7 bases fitting TRBD1. The CDR3 covers 16 residues. The germline V gene encodes CDR1 MNHEY and CDR2 SVGAGI. V lost 0 bases to trimming and J lost 2 bases; unmatched junction nucleotides: 6. CDR3 in amino acids: CASSYSSGQSNYGYTF. The CDR3 bases are TGTGCCAGCAGTTACTCTTCGGGACAGTCAAACTATGGCTACACCTTC.

This rearrangement joins TRBV10-2 to TRBJ1-1; no reliable D call. Germline V gene data show CDR1 as WSHSY and CDR2 as SAAADI. CDR3 size: 13 residues. V lost 4 bases and J lost 3, with 9 bases in between. This CDR3 reads CASSATWDTEAFF. The CDR3 region has the DNA TGCGCCAGCAGTGCGACTTGGGACACTGAAGCTTTCTTT.

The rearrangement uses TRBV29-1 and TRBJ2-3; TRBD2 might be the D (5 bases). Trimming stripped 4 bases from V and 0 bases from J, with 14 bases between. CDR1 is SQVTM, CDR2 ANQGSEA, per germline. The CDR3 loop spans 15 amino acids. The CDR3 sequence: CSVGVAHASTDTQYF. CDR3 nucleotide sequence: TGCAGCGTTGGTGTAGCGCACGCTAGCACAGATACGCAGTATTTT.

This chain connects TRBV21-1 to TRBJ2-7; the DNA was not used to check the table's D call, TRBD1. TRBV21-1 is noted as a pseudogene. CDR3 length equals 18 residues. The CDR3 loop reads CASSKTTTQGAMVNEQYF. In DNA, the CDR3 is TGTGCCAGCAGCAAAACCACCACCCAGGGGGCGATGGTGAACGAGCAGTACTTC.

This chain connects TRBV11-2 to TRBJ2-7, with 7 bases identical to TRBD2. The junction had 10 bases not matched to a gene; V was cut back by 0 bases and J by 5 bases. This CDR3 has 16 amino acids. Germline-derived CDR1 and CDR2 are SGHAT and FQNNGV. The CDR3 spells CASSLDPGGRVDEQYF. The DNA for the CDR3 is TGTGCCAGCAGCTTAGATCCGGGAGGTCGGGTCGACGAGCAGTACTTC.

This clone appeared a single time. DNA for the CDR3: TGTGCCAGCAGCTTTCCCTCAGAGCGGGGGGGCTTCAATGAGCAGTTCTTC. It encodes CASSFPSERGGFNEQFF. This chain links TRBV7-9 with TRBJ2-1, with TRBD2 identical over 10 bases. The CDR3 is 17 amino acids. The germline CDR1 and CDR2 sequences are SEHNR and FQNEAQ (reference sequence). V gave up 3 bases and J gave up 6 bases; unmatched junction bases: 11.

This chain links TRBV18 with TRBJ2-3; tentatively, D is TRBD2 (5 bases). CDR1 KGHSH and CDR2 LQKENI come from the germline V gene. Between the trimmed V and J ends, which lost 3 bases and 6 bases, there was a span of 13 bases. The CDR3 loop spans 14 amino acids. CDR3 coding DNA: TGTGCCAGCTCACCGCGAGGGCGAGAGGATACGCAGTATTTT. This translates into CASSPRGREDTQYF.

The chain recombines TRBV29-1 with TRBJ2-7; 7 bases fit TRBD1. The CDR3 consists of 13 residues. The J segment lost 3 bases and the V segment lost 8 bases, leaving 10 bases of the junction unmatched. Per the germline V gene, CDR1 is SQVTM and CDR2 is ANQGSEA. CDR3 bases: TGCAGCATTAGACAGGGTTCAATCTACGAGCAGTACTTC. Translated, it gives CSIRQGSIYEQYF.

The count of this clone is one. This chain uses TRBV27 with TRBJ1-6; 10 bases map to TRBD1. CDR3 length: 15 residues. J gave up 9 bases and V 4 bases, and 6 bases lay outside the gene matches. CDR1 is MNHEY, CDR2 SMNVEV, per germline (reference sequence). The CDR3 protein is CASSSRTGGFSPLHF. CDR3 nucleotide sequence: TGTGCCAGCAGTTCTCGGACAGGGGGTTTTTCACCCCTCCACTTT.

The chain carries TRBV25-1 and TRBJ1-1; the D is unclear. Germline CDR1 and CDR2: MGHDK and SYGVNS. V was pared by 3 bases and J by 5 bases, with 7 bases between. The CDR3 spans 12 residues. The CDR3 bases are TGTGCCAGCAGTGACCCGGGGACTGAAGCTTTCTTT. Residues: CASSDPGTEAFF.